These T cell receptor beta chains were read from a single sample in a study of T cell responses to AZD1222 COVID-19 vaccine. The assay was immunoSEQ multiplex PCR, and TCRdb's table has in-frame clones only and misses some. The profile covers some 120,000 clones, with 80% to 90% appearing a single time and about 10% taken by the ten largest. Sequencing used peripheral blood, obtained on day 0 of AZD1222 vaccination. These receptors were taken from an adult in good health. The CDR3 runs from the conserved cysteine through the conserved F or W. A D gene is named only where the DNA matches it firmly. Clone size is given for some rows only: seen once, a few or many times, or a class if the clone is expanded.

V gene,J gene,clone size,D gene,CDR3 DNA,CDR3 protein
TRBV15,TRBJ2-3,NA,TRBD1,TGTGCCACCAGCAGAGATGGACAGGGGGCGAAAGATACGCAGTATTTT,CATSRDGQGAKDTQYF
TRBV7-2,TRBJ2-3,NA,NA,TGTGCCAGCAGCCCCAGTATCACAGATACGCAGTATTTT,CASSPSITDTQYF
TRBV27,TRBJ2-1,NA,TRBD1,TGTGCCAGCAGCTTGGACAGGGGGGTTGGTCGTGAGCAGTTCTTC,CASSLDRGVGREQFF
TRBV30,TRBJ2-2,NA,TRBD2,TGTGCCTGGAGGTGGGGGACTAGCGGTTACACCGGGGAGCTGTTTTTT,CAWRWGTSGYTGELFF
TRBV5-1,TRBJ2-3,NA,TRBD2,TGCGCCAGCAGCGGGGGGGAAATCACAGATACGCAGTATTTT,CASSGGEITDTQYF
TRBV6-2/TRBV6-3,TRBJ1-6,NA,NA,TGTGCCAGCAGTCACCGGGGCCTGGGGGGATCCCTCCACTTT,CASSHRGLGGSLHF
TRBV7-2,TRBJ1-5,NA,TRBD1,TGTGCCAGCAGTTGGGACAGGGGAGGAGTTCAGCCCCAGCATTTT,CASSWDRGGVQPQHF
TRBV5-1,TRBJ2-7,NA,NA,TGCGCCAGCAGCTTGATGCCAGTAAACGAGCAGTACTTC,CASSLMPVNEQYF
TRBV27,TRBJ1-1,NA,NA,TGTGCCAGCAGTTTATCGGTTTCCGGCACCACAGGTATTGAAGCTTTCTTT,CASSLSVSGTTGIEAFF
TRBV28,TRBJ2-3,NA,TRBD2,TGTGCCAGCAGTTCTAGCGGCTCTGTTGATACGCAGTATTTT,CASSSSGSVDTQYF
TRBV27,TRBJ1-2,NA,TRBD1,TGTGCCAGCAGTACGACAGGGTATGGCTACACCTTC,CASSTTGYGYTF
TRBV5-1,TRBJ1-5,NA,TRBD1,TGCGCCAGCAGCCTCGGGACAGGGAGCAATCAGCCCCAGCATTTT,CASSLGTGSNQPQHF
TRBV7-3,TRBJ2-3,NA,TRBD2,TGTGCCAGCAGCCCACTGACTAGCGGGAGGCGTTCAGATACGCAGTATTTT,CASSPLTSGRRSDTQYF
TRBV6-1,TRBJ1-5,NA,TRBD1,TGTGCCAGCAGTGAAGCGACAGGGAGTCAGCCCCAGCATTTT,CASSEATGSQPQHF
TRBV9,TRBJ1-3,NA,NA,TGTGCCAGCAGCGTAGGGGCTGGCTCCGGAAACACCATATATTTT,CASSVGAGSGNTIYF
TRBV6-6,TRBJ1-2,NA,NA,TGTGCCAGCAGTTACTCTGGCCAGGGTGGGGATGGCTACACCTTC,CASSYSGQGGDGYTF
TRBV5-1,TRBJ2-5,NA,NA,TGCGCCAGCAGCCTTGATCCTAGCGCGGGCCAAGAGACCCAGTACTTC,CASSLDPSAGQETQYF
TRBV7-2,TRBJ2-1,NA,TRBD2,TGTGCCAGCAGCTTAGCTGGGACTAGCGGCTACAATGAGCAGTTCTTC,CASSLAGTSGYNEQFF
TRBV3-1/TRBV3-2,TRBJ1-2,NA,TRBD1,TGTGCCAGCAGCCCCGGCAGGGGGTACTATGGCTACACCTTC,CASSPGRGYYGYTF
TRBV14,TRBJ1-2,once,TRBD1,TGTGCCAGCAGCCCCCGCGGAGGGGGCTATAGCTATGGCTACACCTTC,CASSPRGGGYSYGYTF
TRBV30,TRBJ2-3,once,NA,TGTGCCTGGAGTGTAGGGGGGATAGATACGCAGTATTTT,CAWSVGGIDTQYF
TRBV10-1,TRBJ2-3,once,NA,TGCGCCAGCAGTGATTCCGAGACGGAGCTCGCAGATACGCAGTATTTT,CASSDSETELADTQYF
TRBV7-2,TRBJ2-1,NA,TRBD2,TGTGCCAGCAGCACACGAGTGGGCGGGGGGGTTGAGCAGTTCTTC,CASSTRVGGGVEQFF
TRBV18,TRBJ2-7,NA,NA,TGTGCCAGCTCACCAGATGGCAGGAGGAGCTCCTACGAGCAGTACTTC,CASSPDGRRSSYEQYF
TRBV27,TRBJ1-2,NA,NA,TGTGCCAGCAGGGACCCGGGGCGAAGCTATGGCTACACCTTC,CASRDPGRSYGYTF
TRBV7-3,TRBJ2-6,NA,TRBD1,TGTGCCAGCAGTCCGTCCAGCCCCGGGACAGGGGCTGGGGCCAACGTCCTGACTTTC,CASSPSSPGTGAGANVLTF
TRBV25-1,TRBJ2-3,NA,TRBD2,TGTGCCAGCAGTGAATGGCGGGGGGGCACCTCAGATACGCAGTATTTT,CASSEWRGGTSDTQYF
TRBV5-1,TRBJ2-1,NA,TRBD1,TGCGCCAGCAGCAGTGGACAGGGCGACTACAATGAGCAGTTCTTC,CASSSGQGDYNEQFF
TRBV6-2/TRBV6-3,TRBJ2-2,once,NA,TGTGCCAGCAGTCTTGCCCTAACCACCGGGGAGCTGTTTTTT,CASSLALTTGELFF
TRBV3-1/TRBV3-2,TRBJ1-4,NA,NA,TGTGCCAGCAGCCCCTCACAGGGAGGGGATGAAAAACTGTTTTTT,CASSPSQGGDEKLFF
TRBV6-5,TRBJ2-3,once,NA,TGTGCCAGCAGGGCGATCGACAGTCGAGATACGCAGTATTTT,CASRAIDSRDTQYF
TRBV30,TRBJ2-7,NA,TRBD2,TGTGCCTGGAGTGTACAAAGACTAGCGGCCGGGCAGTACTTC,CAWSVQRLAAGQYF
TRBV28,TRBJ1-5,NA,NA,TGTGCCAGCAGTTTACTGGCACATCAGCCCCAGCATTTT,CASSLLAHQPQHF
TRBV5-1,TRBJ2-1,NA,NA,TGCGCCAGCAGCTTAGTTGACGTTGGCGGATGGCAGTTCTTC,CASSLVDVGGWQFF
TRBV28,TRBJ2-2,NA,NA,TGTGCCAGCAGTTTATCGTGGGAGAAAAACACCGGGGAGCTGTTTTTT,CASSLSWEKNTGELFF
TRBV4-2,TRBJ1-4,NA,NA,TGTGCCAGCAGCCAACAGGGGATTGAAAAACTGTTTTTT,CASSQQGIEKLFF
TRBV3-1/TRBV3-2,TRBJ2-7,NA,TRBD2,TGTGCCAGCAGCCAAGGAGCGGGGTTATACGAGCAGTACTTC,CASSQGAGLYEQYF
TRBV27,TRBJ2-3,once,TRBD2,TGTGCCAGCAACCTCCGTGGGAGGGAGGCAGATACGCAGTATTTT,CASNLRGREADTQYF
TRBV9,TRBJ1-4,NA,NA,TGTGCCAGCAGCGGGACAGATGAAAAACTGTTTTTT,CASSGTDEKLFF
TRBV27,TRBJ2-1,NA,NA,TGTGCCAGCAGTTTACGACATAGCTCCTACAATGAGCAGTTCTTC,CASSLRHSSYNEQFF
TRBV30,TRBJ2-7,NA,NA,TGTGCCTGGAGTGTAGTCCCCGGGACGGGCGAGCAGTACTTC,CAWSVVPGTGEQYF
TRBV18,TRBJ2-7,NA,TRBD1,TGTGCCAGCTCGGATGGACAGGGTCCATACGAGCAGTACTTC,CASSDGQGPYEQYF
TRBV29-1,TRBJ2-5,NA,NA,TGCAGCGTTGTGGGGGTCTCGTTGGAGACCCAGTACTTC,CSVVGVSLETQYF
TRBV7-3,TRBJ2-1,NA,NA,TGTGCCAGCAGCCCCTCGGGGGAGGCCAACAATGAGCAGTTCTTC,CASSPSGEANNEQFF
TRBV29-1,TRBJ1-4,NA,NA,TGCAGCGTTGAAGGCCAGGGCCAGGATGAAAAACTGTTTTTT,CSVEGQGQDEKLFF
TRBV9,TRBJ2-3,NA,TRBD2,TGTGCCAGCAGCTTTAGCGGGGGTGGAGATACGCAGTATTTT,CASSFSGGGDTQYF
TRBV30,TRBJ2-1,NA,NA,TGTGCCTGGAGGGATAGCGCCTACTACAATGAGCAGTTCTTC,CAWRDSAYYNEQFF
TRBV7-9,TRBJ2-7,NA,TRBD1,TGTGCCAGCACCCGGGACAGGTCCCGCGAGCAGTACTTC,CASTRDRSREQYF
TRBV19,TRBJ2-7,NA,NA,TGTGCCAGTAGTATGGGATCCTACGAGCAGTACTTC,CASSMGSYEQYF
TRBV7-2,TRBJ1-5,NA,TRBD1,TGTGCCAGCAGCTTAGGGGACAGGGTGGGACAGCCCCAGCATTTT,CASSLGDRVGQPQHF
TRBV9,TRBJ2-2,NA,NA,TGTGCCAGCAGCGTAGTTCAATCCTCTGGGGGGGGCGCTGACACCGGGGAGCTGTTTTTT,CASSVVQSSGGGADTGELFF
TRBV29-1,TRBJ1-1,NA,TRBD1,TGCAGCGGGGACAGGGGGCCCCGGACGGGCACTGAAGCTTTCTTT,CSGDRGPRTGTEAFF
TRBV30,TRBJ1-4,NA,NA,TGTGCCTGGAGAATCGTCCCTAATGAAAAACTGTTTTTT,CAWRIVPNEKLFF
TRBV19,TRBJ1-5,NA,NA,TGTGCCAGTACGGGCAGGGCAAGTCAGCCCCAGCATTTT,CASTGRASQPQHF
TRBV7-3,TRBJ2-3,NA,NA,TGTGCCAGCAGCGCAAACAGGGGGGGTACGCAGTATTTT,CASSANRGGTQYF
TRBV5-1,TRBJ2-1,NA,NA,TGCGCCAGCAGTCCCCTAGGCAGGCCCCTTGGGCAGTTCTTC,CASSPLGRPLGQFF